This TCR beta chain was sequenced during a study of beta chain features in type 1 diabetes. Study-wide background: In age, gender and cell yields, patients were similar to healthy donors. Sorted cells numbering 107,917,701 were examined across all samples. Study-wide findings and caveats: All four CD4+ subsets of Type 1 diabetes patients contained TCRB CDR3s that were moderately but significantly shorter.

This clone was seen more than once but under ten times. Its antigen is not identified. Investigators reverse transcribed all isolated RNA, so they sequenced expressed TCRB transcripts. Profiled with immunoSEQ multiplex PCR; TCRdb holds only in-frame clones, not every one. The sample lists approximately 170,000 clones, approximately 8% seen once, with about 0.5% in the top ten. The CDR3 is 15 amino acids. V lost 4 bases, J lost 7 bases, and 5 bases stayed unmatched. Per germline, CDR1 MNHEY and CDR2 SMNVEV (reference sequence). The TCR was taken from a man aged 18 to 29 with type 1 diabetes. V gene TRBV27 combines with J gene TRBJ2-2; 11 bases agree with TRBD1. The source material was central memory CD4+ T cells from blood. The chain's CDR3 is CASSSRTGGLGELFF. The DNA for the CDR3 is TGTGCCAGCAGTTCAAGGACAGGGGGCCTCGGGGAGCTGTTTTTT.